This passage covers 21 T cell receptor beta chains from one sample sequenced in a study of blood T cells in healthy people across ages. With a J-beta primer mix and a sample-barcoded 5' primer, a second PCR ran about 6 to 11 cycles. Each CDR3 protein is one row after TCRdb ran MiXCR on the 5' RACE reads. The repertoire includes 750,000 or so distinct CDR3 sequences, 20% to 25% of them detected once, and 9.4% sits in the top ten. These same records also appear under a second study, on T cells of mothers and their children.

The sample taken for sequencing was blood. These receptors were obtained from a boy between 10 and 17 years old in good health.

Here the CDR3 reads CSARVFLDPTDTQYF. CDR3 sequence (DNA): TGCAGTGCTAGAGTTTTCCTCGACCCCACAGATACGCAGTATTTT. V is TRBV20-1 and J is TRBJ2-3; D is uncertain. The CDR3 length is 15 residues. Germline lookup yields CDR1 DFQATT and CDR2 SNEGSKA (reference sequence). The V gene lost 1 base and the J gene lost 2 bases, with 13 bases spanning the gap.

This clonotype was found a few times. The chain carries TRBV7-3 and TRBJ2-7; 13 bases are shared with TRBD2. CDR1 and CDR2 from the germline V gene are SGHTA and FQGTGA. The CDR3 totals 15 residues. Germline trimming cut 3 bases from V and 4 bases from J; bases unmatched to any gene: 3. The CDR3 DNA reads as TGTGCCAGCAGCTTTACTAGCGGGAGGGAGTACGAGCAGTACTTC. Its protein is CASSFTSGREYEQYF.

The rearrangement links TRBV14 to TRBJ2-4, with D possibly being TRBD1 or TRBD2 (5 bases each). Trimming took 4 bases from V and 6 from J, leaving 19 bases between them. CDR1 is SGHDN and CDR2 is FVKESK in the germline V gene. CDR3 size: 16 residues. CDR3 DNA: TGTGCCAGCAGCCCCAAATCTGGTGCAGGGAGAAACATTCAGTACTTC. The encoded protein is CASSPKSGAGRNIQYF. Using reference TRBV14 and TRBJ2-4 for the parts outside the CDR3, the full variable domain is EAGVTQFPSHSVIEKGQTVTLRCDPISGHDNLYWYRRVMGKEIKFLLHFVKESKQDESGMPNNRFLAERTGGTYSTLKVQPAELEDSGVYFCASSPKSGAGRNIQYFGAGTRLSVL.

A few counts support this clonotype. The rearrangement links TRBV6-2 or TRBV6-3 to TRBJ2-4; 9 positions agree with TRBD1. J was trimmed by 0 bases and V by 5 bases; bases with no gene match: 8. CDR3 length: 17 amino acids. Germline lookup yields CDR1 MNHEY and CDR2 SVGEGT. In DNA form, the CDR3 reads TGTGCCAGCAGTCCGGGACAGGGCTTACTAGCCAAAAACATTCAGTACTTC. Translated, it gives CASSPGQGLLAKNIQYF.

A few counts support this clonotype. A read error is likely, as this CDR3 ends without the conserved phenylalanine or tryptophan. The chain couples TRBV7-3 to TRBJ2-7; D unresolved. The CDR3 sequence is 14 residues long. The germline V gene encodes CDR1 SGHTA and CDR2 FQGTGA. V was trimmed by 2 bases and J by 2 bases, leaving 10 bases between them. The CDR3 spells CASSLSSGAYEQYL. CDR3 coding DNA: TGTGCCAGCAGCTTATCTTCAGGAGCCTACGAGCAGTACCTC.

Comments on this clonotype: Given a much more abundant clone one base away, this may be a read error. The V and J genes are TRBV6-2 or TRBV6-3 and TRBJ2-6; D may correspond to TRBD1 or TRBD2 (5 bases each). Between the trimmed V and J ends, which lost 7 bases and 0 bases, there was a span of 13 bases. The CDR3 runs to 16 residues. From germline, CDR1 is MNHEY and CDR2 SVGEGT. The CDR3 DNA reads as TGTGCCAGCACCCTGATAGGGACCTCTGGGGCCAACGTCCTGACTTTC. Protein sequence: CASTLIGTSGANVLTF.

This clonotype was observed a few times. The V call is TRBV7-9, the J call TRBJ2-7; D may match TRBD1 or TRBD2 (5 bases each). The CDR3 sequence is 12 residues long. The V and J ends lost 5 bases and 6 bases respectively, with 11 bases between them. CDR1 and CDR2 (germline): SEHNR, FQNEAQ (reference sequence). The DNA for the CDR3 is TGTGCCAGCAGCCGGGACGGTCTCGAGCAGTACTTC. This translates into CASSRDGLEQYF.

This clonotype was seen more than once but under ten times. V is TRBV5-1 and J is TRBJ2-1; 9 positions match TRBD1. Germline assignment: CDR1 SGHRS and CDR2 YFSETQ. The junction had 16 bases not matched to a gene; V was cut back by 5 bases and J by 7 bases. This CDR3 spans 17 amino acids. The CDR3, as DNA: TGCGCCAGCAGTTCCGGGACAGGGCTATTTTTTCGGAATGAGCAGTTCTTC. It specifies CASSSGTGLFFRNEQFF.

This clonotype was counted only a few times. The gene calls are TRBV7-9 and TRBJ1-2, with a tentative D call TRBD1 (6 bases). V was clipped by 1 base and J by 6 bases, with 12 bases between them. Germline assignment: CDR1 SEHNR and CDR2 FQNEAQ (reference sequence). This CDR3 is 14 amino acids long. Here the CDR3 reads CASSLELSGDGYTF. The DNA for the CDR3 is TGTGCCAGCAGCTTAGAATTGTCAGGGGATGGCTACACCTTC.

The CDR3 nucleotides read TGTGCCAGCAACGTGGGCCGGGACGAAGAGACCCAGTACTTC. Its protein is CASNVGRDEETQYF. The chain combines TRBV12-3 or TRBV12-4 with TRBJ2-5; D may be TRBD1 or TRBD2 (5 bases each). This CDR3 spans 14 amino acids. Trimming left V 7 bases short and J 3 bases short, with 15 bases between.

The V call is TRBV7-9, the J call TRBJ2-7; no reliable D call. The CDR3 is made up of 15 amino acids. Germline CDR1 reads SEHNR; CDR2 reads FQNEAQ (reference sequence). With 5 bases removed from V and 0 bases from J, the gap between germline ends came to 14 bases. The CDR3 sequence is CASSDETLSSYEQYF. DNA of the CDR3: TGTGCCAGCAGCGACGAAACCCTGAGCTCCTACGAGCAGTACTTC.

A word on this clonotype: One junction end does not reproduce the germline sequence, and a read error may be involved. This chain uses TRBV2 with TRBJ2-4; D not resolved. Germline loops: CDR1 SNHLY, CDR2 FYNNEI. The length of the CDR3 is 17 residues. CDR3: CASSEGDGYIAKNIQYF. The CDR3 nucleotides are TGTGCGAGCAGTGAAGGAGACGGGTACATAGCCAAAAACATTCAGTACTTC.

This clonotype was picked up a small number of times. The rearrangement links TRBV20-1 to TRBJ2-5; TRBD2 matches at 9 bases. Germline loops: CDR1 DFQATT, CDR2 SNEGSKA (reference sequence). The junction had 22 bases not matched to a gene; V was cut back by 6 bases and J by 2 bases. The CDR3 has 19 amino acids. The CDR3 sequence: CSAPLRAWREGLNQETQYF. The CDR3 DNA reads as TGCAGTGCCCCGCTCAGAGCCTGGCGGGAGGGCCTTAATCAAGAGACCCAGTACTTC.

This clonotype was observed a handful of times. CDR3 DNA sequence: TGTGCCAGCAGTCCCGGACAGCACCAAGAGACCCAGTACTTC. Amino acid sequence: CASSPGQHQETQYF. V usage is TRBV7-8 and J usage is TRBJ2-5; D is perhaps TRBD1 (6 bases). The CDR3 sequence is 14 residues long. V shed 6 bases and J shed 0 bases, with 11 bases lying between them. CDR1 is SGHVS and CDR2 is FQNEAQ in the germline V gene.

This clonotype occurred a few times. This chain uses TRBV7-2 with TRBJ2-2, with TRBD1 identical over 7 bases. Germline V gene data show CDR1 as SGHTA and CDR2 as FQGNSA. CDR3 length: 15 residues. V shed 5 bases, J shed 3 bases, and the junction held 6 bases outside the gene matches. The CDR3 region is CASSPHRGYTGELFF. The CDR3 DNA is TGTGCCAGCAGCCCGCACAGGGGTTACACCGGGGAGCTGTTTTTT.

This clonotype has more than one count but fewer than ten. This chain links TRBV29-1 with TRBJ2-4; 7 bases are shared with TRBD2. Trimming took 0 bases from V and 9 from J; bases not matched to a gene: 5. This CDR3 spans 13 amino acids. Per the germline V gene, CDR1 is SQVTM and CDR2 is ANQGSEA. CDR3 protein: CSVEEAGHGIQYF. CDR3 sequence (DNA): TGCAGCGTTGAAGAAGCGGGGCATGGCATTCAGTACTTC.

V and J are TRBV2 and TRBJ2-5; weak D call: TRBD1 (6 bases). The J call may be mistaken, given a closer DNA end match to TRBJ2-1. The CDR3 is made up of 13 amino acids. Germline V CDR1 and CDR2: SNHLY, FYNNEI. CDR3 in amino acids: CASTGGQYNEQFF. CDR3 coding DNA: TGTGCCAGCACTGGGGGCCAGTACAATGAGCAGTTCTTC.

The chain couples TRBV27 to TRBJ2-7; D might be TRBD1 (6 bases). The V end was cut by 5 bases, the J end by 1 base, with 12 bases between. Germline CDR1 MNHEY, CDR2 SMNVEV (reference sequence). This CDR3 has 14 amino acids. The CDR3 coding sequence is TGTGCCAGCAGTCCAATCGGACAGTCCTACGAGCAGTACTTC. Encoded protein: CASSPIGQSYEQYF.

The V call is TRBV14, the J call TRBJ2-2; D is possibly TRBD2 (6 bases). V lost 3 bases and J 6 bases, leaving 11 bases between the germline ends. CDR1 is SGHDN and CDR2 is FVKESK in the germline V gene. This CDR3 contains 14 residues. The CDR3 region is CASSQGREAGELFF. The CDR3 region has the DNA TGTGCCAGCAGCCAGGGCAGGGAGGCCGGGGAGCTGTTTTTT.

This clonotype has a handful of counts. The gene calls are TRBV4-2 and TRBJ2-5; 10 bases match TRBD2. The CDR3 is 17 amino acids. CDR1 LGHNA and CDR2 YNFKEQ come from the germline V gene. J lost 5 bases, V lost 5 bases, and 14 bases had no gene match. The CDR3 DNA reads TGTGCCAGCAGCGCCGCTAGCGGGGGCCATGAGGGGGAGACCCAGTACTTC. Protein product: CASSAASGGHEGETQYF.

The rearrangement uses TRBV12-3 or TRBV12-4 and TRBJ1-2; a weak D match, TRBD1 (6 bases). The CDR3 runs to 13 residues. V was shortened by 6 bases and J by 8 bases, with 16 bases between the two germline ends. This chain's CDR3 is CASSSPGVRGYTF. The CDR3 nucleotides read TGTGCCAGCAGCTCTCCAGGGGTACGGGGCTACACCTTC.